These T cell receptor beta chains were read from a single sample in a study of PD-1 and CTLA-4 blockade in melanoma. Some clones are missing from TCRdb's copy, which holds only in-frame ones; the method was immunoSEQ multiplex PCR. The sample consists of 25,000 to 35,000 clones, roughly 91% of them appearing once. The sequenced sample was CD8+ T cells from peripheral blood, obtained before anti-PD-1 treatment. These TCRs come from a human donor with melanoma. Both conserved end residues are part of each CDR3. Each record gives: clone size, J gene, D gene, V gene, CDR3 DNA, CDR3 protein. The D gene is left open where the match is weak. Size is omitted from some rows. Given values are once, few, many or a class for expanded clones.

NA	TRBJ1-2	NA	TRBV6-1	TGTGCCAGCAGTGACGGGACTAAGACTAACTATGGCTACACCTTC	CASSDGTKTNYGYTF
few	TRBJ2-7	TRBD1	TRBV5-1	TGCGCCAGCAGCGAGGGACAGGGATTTTCCTACGAGCAGTACTTC	CASSEGQGFSYEQYF
NA	TRBJ2-1	TRBD2	TRBV11-2	TGTGCCAGCAGCTTGGGAGGGACGTTGAGCTCCTACAATGAGCAGTTCTTC	CASSLGGTLSSYNEQFF
once	TRBJ2-4	NA	TRBV15	TGTGCCACCAGCAGAGAAAACAAAAACATTCAGTACTTC	CATSRENKNIQYF
NA	TRBJ2-7	TRBD1	TRBV5-4	TGTGCCAGCATGTTGACAGGGGCTCCCTCGGAGGACGAGCAGTACTTC	CASMLTGAPSEDEQYF
NA	TRBJ2-7	NA	TRBV5-5	TGTGCCAGCAGCTTGGCAGGGAACGAGCAGTACTTC	CASSLAGNEQYF
NA	TRBJ1-2	NA	TRBV27	TGTGCCAGCAGTCCCCGGGGTTTCGGCTACACCTTC	CASSPRGFGYTF
once	TRBJ1-1	NA	TRBV28	TGTGCCAGCAGTTTAACGGGGAGTTCGACTGAAGCTTTCTTT	CASSLTGSSTEAFF
NA	TRBJ2-1	NA	TRBV11-1	TGTGCCAGCAGCCCGCAGGGTCTGGGCAGTGAGCAGTTCTTC	CASSPQGLGSEQFF
NA	TRBJ1-2	NA	TRBV10-3	TGTGCCATCAGTGAGGAGGGCTTTAACTATGGCTACACCTTC	CAISEEGFNYGYTF
NA	TRBJ2-7	NA	TRBV3-1/TRBV3-2	TGTGCCAGCAGCCAACGGGACCGCTCTACCTACGAGCAGTACTTC	CASSQRDRSTYEQYF
NA	TRBJ2-1	TRBD2	TRBV2	TGTGCCAGCAGTGATTTGAGCGGGGAAGAGTACAATGAGCAGTTCTTC	CASSDLSGEEYNEQFF
NA	TRBJ2-2	NA	TRBV5-6	TGTGCCAGCAGCTTGGAAGGTAGCGGAGGAACCGGGGAGCTGTTTTTT	CASSLEGSGGTGELFF
NA	TRBJ1-2	TRBD1	TRBV28	TGTGCCAGCATGAGTTCAAGAGGGACAGGGACAAGTAGTCTCTATGGCTACACCTTC	CASMSSRGTGTSSLYGYTF
once	TRBJ2-2	NA	TRBV5-8	TGTGCCAGCAGCTTGTGGTTAGCCGCCGGGGAGCTGTTTTTT	CASSLWLAAGELFF
NA	TRBJ2-7	NA	TRBV6-6	TGTGCCAGCAGTTACTCACCAGCATACGAGCAGTACTTC	CASSYSPAYEQYF
NA	TRBJ1-6	NA	TRBV15	TGTGCCACCAGCAGTGTTACGGGCCAGACCTCACCCCTCCACTTT	CATSSVTGQTSPLHF
NA	TRBJ1-1	TRBD1	TRBV27	TGTGCCAGCAGTCCGGAGGGGGCCCCGAACACTGAAGCTTTCTTT	CASSPEGAPNTEAFF
NA	TRBJ2-2	NA	TRBV11-3	TGTGCCAGCAGCTTAAACGTGGAGAGCGGGGAGCTGTTTTTT	CASSLNVESGELFF
NA	TRBJ2-1	NA	TRBV2	TGTGCCAGCAGTGAGGGGGGGCAGTTGAATGAGCAGTTCTTC	CASSEGGQLNEQFF
NA	TRBJ1-2	NA	TRBV25-1	TGTGCCAGCAGTGAATCAGGATCGAATAACTATGGCTACACCTTC	CASSESGSNNYGYTF
NA	TRBJ2-1	TRBD2	TRBV30	TGTGCCTGGAGGGAAAGACTAGCGGCCTATAATGAGCAGTTCTTC	CAWRERLAAYNEQFF
NA	TRBJ2-7	TRBD2	TRBV18	TGTGCCAGCTCACCATCGGGAGGGGGGAGCGAGCAGTACTTC	CASSPSGGGSEQYF
NA	TRBJ2-5	TRBD1	TRBV7-9	TGTGCCAGCAGCTTAACGGGGGGACAGGGCCTCCAAGAGACCCAGTACTTC	CASSLTGGQGLQETQYF
NA	TRBJ1-2	TRBD1	TRBV6-6	TGTGCCAGCAGTTATCGGCAGGGGGCTGGTCTGGGCTACACCTTC	CASSYRQGAGLGYTF
NA	TRBJ2-7	NA	TRBV28	TGTGCCAGCAGTCGACTAGAAGGCTACGAGCAGTACTTC	CASSRLEGYEQYF
NA	TRBJ1-2	NA	TRBV5-6	TGTGCCAGCAGCTTGGGGGAGGCAAGAGGCTACACCTTC	CASSLGEARGYTF
NA	TRBJ1-1	NA	TRBV25-1	TGTGCCAGCAGTGCAGGGAGAACTGAAGCTTTCTTT	CASSAGRTEAFF
NA	TRBJ2-4	TRBD1	TRBV29-1	TGCAGCGTTGAAGATCACGGGACAGACCTTAACATTCAGTACTTC	CSVEDHGTDLNIQYF
NA	TRBJ2-7	NA	TRBV7-3	TGTGCCAGCAGCTTTCAGGGGCAAACCAACGAGCAGTACTTC	CASSFQGQTNEQYF
NA	TRBJ1-4	NA	TRBV9	TGTGCCAGCAGCGGACCGGGACGGGGTACTGAAAAACTGTTTTTT	CASSGPGRGTEKLFF
few	TRBJ1-1	NA	TRBV4-1	TGCGCCAGCAGCCAACAACAGGGCGTCCACACTGAAGCTTTCTTT	CASSQQQGVHTEAFF
NA	TRBJ1-2	NA	TRBV7-2	TGTGCCAGCAGCTTCCCGGGGGGGGGCTATGGCTACACCTTC	CASSFPGGGYGYTF
NA	TRBJ1-1	NA	TRBV10-3	TGTGCCCCCAAGGGCACTGAAGCTTTCTTT	CAPKGTEAFF
once	TRBJ2-3	TRBD2	TRBV6-1	TGTGCCAGCATTGGACTAGTAACAGATACGCAGTATTTT	CASIGLVTDTQYF
NA	TRBJ1-1	NA	TRBV11-2	TGTGCCAGCAGCTGGCGTCCCTCGGATGAAGCTTTCTTT	CASSWRPSDEAFF
NA	TRBJ2-1	TRBD2	TRBV6-4	TGTGCCAGCAGTGTCGGACTAGCGGGAGAAGGCAATGAGCAGTTCTTC	CASSVGLAGEGNEQFF
NA	TRBJ2-1	TRBD2	TRBV28	TGTGCCAGCAGTTTAGCGGGAGGCATCTACAATGAGCAGTTCTTC	CASSLAGGIYNEQFF
NA	TRBJ1-3	NA	TRBV9	TGTGCCAGCAGCCTAGAGGACGGTGGAAACACCATATATTTT	CASSLEDGGNTIYF
NA	TRBJ2-3	NA	TRBV27	TGTGCCAGCAGTTTAAAGGGGGGAGGCACAGATACGCAGTATTTT	CASSLKGGGTDTQYF
NA	TRBJ2-7	TRBD1	TRBV11-1	TGTGCCAGCAGCTTAGCGGGACAGTCCTACGAGCAGTACTTC	CASSLAGQSYEQYF
NA	TRBJ2-3	NA	TRBV5-8	TGTGCCAGCAGCTTGGGGTTCACAGATACGCAGTATTTT	CASSLGFTDTQYF
NA	TRBJ2-1	NA	TRBV27	TGTGCCAGCAGTTTATTGGGGGAGTCCTACAATGAGCAGTTCTTC	CASSLLGESYNEQFF
once	TRBJ1-4	NA	TRBV7-9	TGTGCCAGCAGCTTAATAAAGAATGAAAAACTGTTTTTT	CASSLIKNEKLFF
once	TRBJ1-1	NA	TRBV29-1	TGCAGCGGGGGTAGCAACACTGAAGCTTTCTTT	CSGGSNTEAFF
NA	TRBJ2-7	NA	TRBV10-1	TGCGCCAGCAGTGAGTCTGAAGACTCTCCAGCCTACGAGCAGTACTTC	CASSESEDSPAYEQYF
few	TRBJ2-7	NA	TRBV5-1	TGCGCCAGCAGCCCGACCGAATCCTACGAGCAGTACTTC	CASSPTESYEQYF